Below are 20 T cell receptor beta chains sequenced from a single sample in a study of blood T cells in healthy people across ages. A sample-barcoded 5' primer and a J-beta primer mix were used in a second PCR of about 7 to 12 cycles. A single record per CDR3 protein comes from TCRdb applying MiXCR to the 5' RACE reads. Seen here are about 1 million distinct CDR3 sequences, under 30% observed once, and the top ten hold about 0.8%. These data were likewise used in another study, on T cells of mothers and their children.

The sequenced material came from blood. The origin of the receptors is a girl aged 2-10 years in good health.

This clonotype was seen more than once but under ten times. The chain couples TRBV7-8 to TRBJ1-5; D unresolved. Looked up from germline, CDR1 is SGHVS and CDR2 is FQNEAQ. Trimming stripped 8 bases from V and 6 bases from J, with 14 bases between. The CDR3 runs 13 residues. CDR3 coding DNA: TGTGCCAGCCACACGGCCCGAGGTCAGCCCCAGCATTTT. Protein product: CASHTARGQPQHF. The entire variable domain, with the rest obtained from reference TRBV7-8 and TRBJ1-5, is as follows: GAGVSQSPRYKVAKRGQDVALRCDPISGHVSLFWYQQALGQGPEFLTYFQNEAQLDKSGLPSDRFFAERPEGSVSTLKIQRTQQEDSAVYLCASHTARGQPQHFGDGTRLSIL.

In its sample, this clonotype was seen many times. The chain couples TRBV3-1 to TRBJ1-2; D unresolved. The CDR3 extends over 12 amino acids. CDR1 and CDR2 from the germline V gene are LGHDT and YNNKEL (reference sequence). V was clipped by 0 bases and J by 8 bases, with 7 bases between them. CDR3 coding DNA: TGTGCCAGCAGCCAAGATCCGGGGGGCTACACCTTC. Residues: CASSQDPGGYTF.

V and J are TRBV2 and TRBJ2-3; the match to TRBD2 covers 8 bases. V gave up 7 bases and J gave up 10 bases; unmatched junction bases: 10. The CDR3 is made up of 13 amino acids. Germline CDR1 reads SNHLY; CDR2 reads FYNNEI. CDR3 protein: CASKERELDAQYF. CDR3 nucleotides: TGTGCCAGCAAGGAGCGGGAGTTGGACGCGCAGTATTTT.

Regarding this clonotype: Given the absence of the conserved phenylalanine or tryptophan at the CDR3 end, a read error is likely. V gene TRBV6-5 combines with J gene TRBJ2-1, with TRBD2 matching 14 bases. The CDR3 has 14 residues. Germline-derived CDR1 and CDR2 are MNHEY and SVGAGI. V was clipped by 7 bases and J by 8 bases; unmatched bases: 4. DNA of the CDR3: TGTGCCAGCAAGACTAGCGGGGGGGCTGATGAGCAGTTCGTC. This codes for CASKTSGGADEQFV.

V is TRBV12-3 or TRBV12-4 and J is TRBJ2-7, with D possibly TRBD1 on 6 matching bases. This CDR3 is 11 amino acids long. Between the trimmed V and J ends, which lost 2 bases and 11 bases, there was a span of 10 bases. The CDR3 protein is CASSLYREKYF. CDR3 coding DNA: TGTGCCAGCAGTTTATACAGGGAGAAGTACTTC.

This clonotype was counted only a few times. One end of the junction varies from germline; a read error may be responsible. This chain connects TRBV10-3 to TRBJ2-2, with D possibly matching TRBD2 (6 bases). Germline V gene data show CDR1 as ENHRY and CDR2 as SYGVKD. The CDR3 has 12 residues. In DNA, the CDR3 is TGTGCCATCGGGCGAGTTTTCGGGGGGCTGTTTTTT. Translated: CAIGRVFGGLFF.

This clonotype was detected only a few times. The junction differs from germline at one of its ends, possibly a read error. V gene TRBV19 combines with J gene TRBJ1-4; D gene unclear. In germline, CDR1 is LNHDA, CDR2 SQIVND (reference sequence). The CDR3 is 13 amino acids. Here the CDR3 DNA reads TGTGCCAGTAGGACGGAAGTTAATGAAGAACTGTTTTTT. Protein sequence: CASRTEVNEELFF.

The chain recombines TRBV4-2 with TRBJ2-5; no clear D gene. TRBJ2-7 matches the DNA end more closely, so the J call is doubtful. Looked up from germline, CDR1 is LGHNA and CDR2 is YNFKEQ. This CDR3 has 15 amino acids. The CDR3 here is CASSHLRPATYEQYF. Written as DNA, the CDR3 is TGTGCCAGCAGCCATCTCCGGCCTGCGACATACGAGCAGTACTTC.

V and J are TRBV6-6 and TRBJ2-7; 10 bases are a match to TRBD1. The CDR3 extends over 16 amino acids. Germline trimming cut 5 bases from V and 4 bases from J; bases unmatched to any gene: 11. The germline gives CDR1 MNHNY, CDR2 SVGAGI (reference sequence). CDR3 nucleotides: TGTGCCAGCAGTCCCATAAACCCGGGACAGGGGTACGAGCAGTACTTC. Protein sequence: CASSPINPGQGYEQYF.

This clonotype was found a few times. One end of the junction does not line up with germline, which may come from a read error. The chain is built from TRBV29-1 and TRBJ2-3; D perhaps matches TRBD2 (6 bases). The CDR3 is made up of 15 amino acids. Germline-derived CDR1 and CDR2 are SQVTM and ANQGSEA. The CDR3 nucleotides are TGCAACGTTTTCAACAAGGGACTGAGCACAGATACGCAGTATTTT. This sequence encodes CNVFNKGLSTDTQYF.

This clonotype was counted only a few times. The chain combines TRBV29-1 with TRBJ2-5; 8 nucleotides line up with TRBD1. This CDR3 region has 14 residues. Looked up from germline, CDR1 is SQVTM and CDR2 is ANQGSEA. J gave up 2 bases and V 5 bases, and 7 bases lay outside the gene matches. The CDR3 sequence is CSVSGGALQETQYF. In DNA, the CDR3 is TGCAGCGTTTCAGGGGGCGCCTTACAAGAGACCCAGTACTTC.

This chain connects TRBV6-6 to TRBJ1-2; a weak D match, TRBD1 (5 bases). Between the trimmed V and J ends, which lost 9 bases and 6 bases, there was a span of 17 bases. Germline CDR1 MNHNY, CDR2 SVGAGI (reference sequence). The CDR3 spans 13 residues. The CDR3 loop is CASGEFGANGYTF. The CDR3 DNA follows: TGTGCCAGTGGGGAGTTCGGGGCGAATGGCTACACCTTC.

The gene calls are TRBV6-5 and TRBJ1-1, with D perhaps matching TRBD1 (5 bases). Germline V gene data show CDR1 as MNHEY and CDR2 as SVGAGI. The CDR3 is 14 amino acids. Trimming removed 7 bases from V and 5 bases from J, with 17 bases in between. CDR3 in DNA: TGTGCCAGCACCGGAGGGCGGAGGGGTACTGAAGCTTTCTTT. It specifies CASTGGRRGTEAFF.

This chain links TRBV2 with TRBJ2-1; no definite D call. The germline V and J ends were trimmed by 7 bases and 8 bases, with 18 bases remaining between them. The CDR3 totals 14 residues. The V gene's germline CDR1 is SNHLY and CDR2 FYNNEI. The CDR3 reads CASKEPFGRDEQFF. CDR3 sequence (DNA): TGTGCCAGCAAGGAGCCCTTTGGAAGAGATGAGCAGTTCTTC.

The chain has TRBV6-5 and TRBJ2-5; D unresolved. Germline CDR1 and CDR2: MNHEY and SVGAGI. This CDR3 contains 14 residues. V gave up 5 bases and J gave up 1 base, with 11 bases separating them. The CDR3 here is CASSVDWIQETQYF. CDR3 DNA: TGTGCCAGCAGTGTAGACTGGATCCAAGAGACCCAGTACTTC.

A note on this clonotype: An end of the junction differs from the germline gene, which may be a read error. This chain joins TRBV7-7 and TRBJ2-2, with TRBD1 matching 8 bases. Germline CDR1 is SSHAT and CDR2 is FNYEAQ (reference sequence). The CDR3 length is 15 residues. The CDR3 nucleotides read TGTGCTAGCAGCTTCATAGGACAGGGAACCGGGGAGCTGTTTTTT. Translated: CASSFIGQGTGELFF.

The chain carries TRBV14 and TRBJ2-7, with D tentatively TRBD2 (6 bases). V shed 4 bases and J shed 4 bases, with 14 bases lying between them. Looked up from germline, CDR1 is SGHDN and CDR2 is FVKESK. This CDR3 spans 14 amino acids. CDR3 residues: CASSRSAGSYEQYF. Written as DNA, the CDR3 is TGTGCCAGCAGCCGGTCCGCGGGGTCATACGAGCAGTACTTC.

The V call is TRBV29-1, the J call TRBJ2-7, with D perhaps TRBD1 (5 bases). Per germline, CDR1 SQVTM and CDR2 ANQGSEA. The CDR3 is made up of 13 amino acids. The V end was cut by 4 bases, the J end by 5 bases, with 15 bases between. This chain's CDR3 is CSVGLGLGDEQYF. CDR3 nucleotide sequence: TGCAGCGTTGGTCTAGGCTTAGGGGACGAGCAGTACTTC.

This clonotype was observed a handful of times. CDR3 nucleotide sequence: TGTGCCAGCAGAGGGGGCCCTGCCTACAATGAGCAGTTCTTC. It specifies CASRGGPAYNEQFF. V and J are TRBV5-4 and TRBJ2-1, with TRBD1 matching 7 bases. The CDR3 runs to 14 residues. V lost 5 bases to trimming and J lost 2 bases; unmatched junction nucleotides: 4. The germline CDR1 and CDR2 sequences are SGHNT and YYREEE (reference sequence).

This clonotype has more than one count but fewer than ten. The chain links TRBV6-4 to TRBJ2-1; the match to TRBD2 covers 13 bases. The CDR3 contains 14 residues. With 5 bases clipped from V and 8 bases from J, the junction kept 3 bases outside the gene matches. Per germline, CDR1 MRHNA and CDR2 SNTAGT. CDR3 in amino acids: CASSSLAGGDEQFF. CDR3 sequence (DNA): TGTGCCAGCAGTTCACTAGCGGGAGGGGATGAGCAGTTCTTC.